The clone carrying this T cell receptor (beta chain) appeared a single time. Germline V lookup: CDR1 SNHLY, CDR2 FYNNEI. The CDR3 is 13 amino acids. Trimming took 6 bases from V and 4 from J, leaving 9 bases between them. This sample is part of a study of blood T cell repertoires in COVID-19. Original analysis: Using reference gene primer amplification, nucleated cell counts were estimated. Repertoires were generated with immunoSEQ multiplex PCR, while TCRdb's copy carries only in-frame clones and drops some. Clone size and V and J calls were adopted from that table, with D and trimming inferred from the DNA. Of 150,000 or so clones detected, more than 85% appear once; the ten largest clones hold 0.45% to 0.65%.

Sequencing was performed on peripheral blood. This receptor was obtained from a man aged 45 to 65 with acute or convalescent COVID-19. V and J are TRBV2 and TRBJ1-4; D is unresolved. CDR3 in DNA: TGTGCCAGCAGCCGCGGGGTTAATGAAAAACTGTTTTTT. Translated, it gives CASSRGVNEKLFF.